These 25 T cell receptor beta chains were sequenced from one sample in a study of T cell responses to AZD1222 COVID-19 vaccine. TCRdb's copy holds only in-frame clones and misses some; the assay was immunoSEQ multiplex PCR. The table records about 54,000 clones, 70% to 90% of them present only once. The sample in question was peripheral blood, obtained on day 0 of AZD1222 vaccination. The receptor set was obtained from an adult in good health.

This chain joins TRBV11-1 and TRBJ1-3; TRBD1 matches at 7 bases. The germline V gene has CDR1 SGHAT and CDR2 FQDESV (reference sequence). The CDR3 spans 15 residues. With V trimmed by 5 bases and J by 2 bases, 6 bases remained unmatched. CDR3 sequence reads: CASSRTGTAGNTIYF. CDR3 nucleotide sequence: TGTGCCAGCAGCCGAACCGGGACAGCTGGAAACACCATATATTTT.

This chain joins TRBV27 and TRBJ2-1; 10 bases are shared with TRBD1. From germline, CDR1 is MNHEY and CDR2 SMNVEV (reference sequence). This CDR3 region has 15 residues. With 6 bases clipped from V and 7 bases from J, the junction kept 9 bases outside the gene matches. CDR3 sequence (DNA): TGTGCCAGCAGCCACCCGGGACAGGGGTTGAATGAGCAGTTCTTC. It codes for CASSHPGQGLNEQFF.

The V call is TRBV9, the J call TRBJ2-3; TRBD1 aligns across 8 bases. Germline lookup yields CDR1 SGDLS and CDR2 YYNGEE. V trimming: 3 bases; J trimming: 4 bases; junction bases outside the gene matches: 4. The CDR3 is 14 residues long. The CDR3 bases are TGTGCCAGCAGCGAGCAGGGGGCTGCAGATACGCAGTATTTT. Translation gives CASSEQGAADTQYF.

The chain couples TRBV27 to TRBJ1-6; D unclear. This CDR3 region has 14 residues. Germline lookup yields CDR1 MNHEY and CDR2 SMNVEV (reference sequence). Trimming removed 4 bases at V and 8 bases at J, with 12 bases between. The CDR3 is CASSSTLYDSPLHF. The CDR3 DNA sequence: TGTGCCAGCAGTTCAACCCTATACGATTCACCCCTCCACTTT.

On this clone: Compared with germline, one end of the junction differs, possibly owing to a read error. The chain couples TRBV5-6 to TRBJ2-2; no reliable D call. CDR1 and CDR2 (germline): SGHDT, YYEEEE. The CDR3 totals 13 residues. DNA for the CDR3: TGTGCCAGCAGCTTTAGGATCGTTAGGCAGGCCTCTTTT. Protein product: CASSFRIVRQASF.

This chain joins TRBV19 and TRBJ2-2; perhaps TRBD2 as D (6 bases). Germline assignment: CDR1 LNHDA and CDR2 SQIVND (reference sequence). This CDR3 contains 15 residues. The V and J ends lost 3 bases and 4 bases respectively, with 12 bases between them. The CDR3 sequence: CASSISSVGTGELFF. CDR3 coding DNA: TGTGCCAGTAGTATCTCTAGCGTCGGCACCGGGGAGCTGTTTTTT.

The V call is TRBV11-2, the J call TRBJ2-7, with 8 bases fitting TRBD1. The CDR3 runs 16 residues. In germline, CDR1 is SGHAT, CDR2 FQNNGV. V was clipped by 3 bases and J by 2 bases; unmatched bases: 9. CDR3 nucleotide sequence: TGTGCCAGCAGCTTGGAACCTCGGGACAGGACCTACGAGCAGTACTTC. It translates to CASSLEPRDRTYEQYF.

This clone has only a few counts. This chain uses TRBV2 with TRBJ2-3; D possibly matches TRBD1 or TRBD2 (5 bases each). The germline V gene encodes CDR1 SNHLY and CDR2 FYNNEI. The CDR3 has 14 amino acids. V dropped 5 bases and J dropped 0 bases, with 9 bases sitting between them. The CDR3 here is CASSRDRSTDTQYF. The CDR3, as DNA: TGTGCCAGCAGTCGGGACCGAAGCACAGATACGCAGTATTTT.

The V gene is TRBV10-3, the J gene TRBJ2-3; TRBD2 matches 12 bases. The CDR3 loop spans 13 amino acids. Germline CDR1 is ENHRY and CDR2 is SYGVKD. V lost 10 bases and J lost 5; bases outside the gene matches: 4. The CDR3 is CATLAGGGDTQYF. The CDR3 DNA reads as TGTGCCACACTAGCGGGGGGCGGAGATACGCAGTATTTT.

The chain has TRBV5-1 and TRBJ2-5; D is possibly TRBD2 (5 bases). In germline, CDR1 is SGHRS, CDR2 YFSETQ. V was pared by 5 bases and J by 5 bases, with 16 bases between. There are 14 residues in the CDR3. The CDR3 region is CASSASGFRETQYF. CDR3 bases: TGCGCCAGCAGTGCCTCGGGGTTTCGGGAGACCCAGTACTTC.

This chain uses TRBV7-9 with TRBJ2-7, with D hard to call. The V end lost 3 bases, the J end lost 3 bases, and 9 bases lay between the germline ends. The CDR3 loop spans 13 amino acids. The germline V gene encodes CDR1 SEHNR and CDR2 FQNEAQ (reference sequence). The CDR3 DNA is TGTGCCAGCAGCTTTTGGGGAAGCTACGAGCAGTACTTC. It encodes CASSFWGSYEQYF.

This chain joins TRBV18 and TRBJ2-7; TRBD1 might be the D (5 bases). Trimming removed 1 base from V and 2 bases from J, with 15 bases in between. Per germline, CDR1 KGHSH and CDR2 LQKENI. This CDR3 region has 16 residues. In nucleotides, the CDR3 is TGTGCCAGCTCACCACGGGCCAGGGTTTTAGCCTACGAGCAGTACTTC. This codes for CASSPRARVLAYEQYF.

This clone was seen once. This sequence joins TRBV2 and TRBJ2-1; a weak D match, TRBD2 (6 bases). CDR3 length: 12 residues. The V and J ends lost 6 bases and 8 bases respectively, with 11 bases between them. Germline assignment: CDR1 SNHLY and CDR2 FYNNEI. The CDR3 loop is CASSGTGDEQFF. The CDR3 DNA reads TGTGCCAGCAGCGGGACTGGGGATGAGCAGTTCTTC.

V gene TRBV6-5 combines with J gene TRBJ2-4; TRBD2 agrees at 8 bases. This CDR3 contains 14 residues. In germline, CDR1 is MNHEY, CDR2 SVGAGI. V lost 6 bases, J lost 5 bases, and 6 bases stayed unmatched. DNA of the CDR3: TGTGCCAGCAGGAGAACCGGGAGGGAAAACATTCAGTACTTC. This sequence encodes CASRRTGRENIQYF.

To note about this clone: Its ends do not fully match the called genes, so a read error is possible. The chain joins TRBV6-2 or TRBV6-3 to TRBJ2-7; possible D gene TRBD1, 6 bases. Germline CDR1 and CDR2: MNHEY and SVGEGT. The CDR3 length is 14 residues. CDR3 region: CASSYPQGPLPSTF. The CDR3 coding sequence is TGTGCCAGCAGTTACCCACAGGGACCCCTCCCGAGTACCTTC.

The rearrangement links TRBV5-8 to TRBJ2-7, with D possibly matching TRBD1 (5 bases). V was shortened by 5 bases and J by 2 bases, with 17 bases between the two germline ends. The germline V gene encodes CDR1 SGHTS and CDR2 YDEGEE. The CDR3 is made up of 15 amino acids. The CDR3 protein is CASSSPITGTYEQYF. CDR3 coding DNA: TGTGCCAGCAGTTCTCCTATTACAGGCACCTACGAGCAGTACTTC.

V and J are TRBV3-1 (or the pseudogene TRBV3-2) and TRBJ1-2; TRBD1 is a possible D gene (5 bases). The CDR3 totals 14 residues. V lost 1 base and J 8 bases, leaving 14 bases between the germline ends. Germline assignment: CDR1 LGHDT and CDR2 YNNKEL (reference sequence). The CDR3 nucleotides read TGTGCCAGCAGCCAAGTTCGGCGGGGCGGCGGCTACACCTTC. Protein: CASSQVRRGGGYTF.

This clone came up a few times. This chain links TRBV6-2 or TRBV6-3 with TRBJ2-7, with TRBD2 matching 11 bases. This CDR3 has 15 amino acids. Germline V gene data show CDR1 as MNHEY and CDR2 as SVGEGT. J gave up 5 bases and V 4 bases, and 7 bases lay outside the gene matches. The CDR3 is CASSSRLAGNDEQYF. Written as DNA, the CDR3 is TGTGCCAGCAGTTCCCGACTAGCGGGGAACGACGAGCAGTACTTC.

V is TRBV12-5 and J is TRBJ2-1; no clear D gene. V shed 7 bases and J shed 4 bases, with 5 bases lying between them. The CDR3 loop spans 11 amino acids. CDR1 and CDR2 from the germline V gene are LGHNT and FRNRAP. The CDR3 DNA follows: TGTGCTAGTGCCCTATACAATGAGCAGTTCTTC. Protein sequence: CASALYNEQFF.

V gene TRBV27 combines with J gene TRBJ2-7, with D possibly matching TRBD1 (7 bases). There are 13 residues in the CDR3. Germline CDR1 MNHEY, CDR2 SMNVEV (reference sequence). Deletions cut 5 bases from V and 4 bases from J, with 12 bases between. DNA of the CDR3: TGTGCCAGCAGTCCGCGGGACAGATACGAGCAGTACTTC. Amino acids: CASSPRDRYEQYF.

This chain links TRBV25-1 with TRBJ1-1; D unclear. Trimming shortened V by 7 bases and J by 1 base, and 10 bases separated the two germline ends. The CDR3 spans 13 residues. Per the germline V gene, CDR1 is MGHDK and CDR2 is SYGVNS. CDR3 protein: CASNSGPNTEAFF. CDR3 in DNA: TGTGCCAGCAACTCAGGACCGAACACTGAAGCTTTCTTT.

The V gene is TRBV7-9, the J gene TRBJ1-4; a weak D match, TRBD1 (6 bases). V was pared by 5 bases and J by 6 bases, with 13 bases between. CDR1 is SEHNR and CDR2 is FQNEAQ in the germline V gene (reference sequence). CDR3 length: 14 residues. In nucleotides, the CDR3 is TGTGCCAGCAGCCGGGCGGGGGCCCATGAAAAACTGTTTTTT. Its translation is CASSRAGAHEKLFF.

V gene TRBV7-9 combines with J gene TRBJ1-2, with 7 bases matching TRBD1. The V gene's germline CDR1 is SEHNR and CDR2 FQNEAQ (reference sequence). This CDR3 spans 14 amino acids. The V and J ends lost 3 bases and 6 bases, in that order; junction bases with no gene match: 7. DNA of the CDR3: TGTGCCAGCAGCTTTAGAACAGGGGAGGATGGCTACACCTTC. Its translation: CASSFRTGEDGYTF. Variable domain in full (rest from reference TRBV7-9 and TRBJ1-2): DTGVSQNPRHKITKRGQNVTFRCDPISEHNRLYWYRQTLGQGPEFLTYFQNEAQLEKSRLLSDRFSAERPKGSFSTLEIQRTEQGDSAMYLCASSFRTGEDGYTFGSGTRLTVV.

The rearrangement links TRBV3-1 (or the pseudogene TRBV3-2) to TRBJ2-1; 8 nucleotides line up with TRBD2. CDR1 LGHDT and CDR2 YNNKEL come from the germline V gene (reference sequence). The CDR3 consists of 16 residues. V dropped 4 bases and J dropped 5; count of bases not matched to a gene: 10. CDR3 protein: CASSRTRGGVNNEQFF. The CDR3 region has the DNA TGTGCCAGCAGCCGCACTCGGGGGGGGGTAAACAATGAGCAGTTCTTC.

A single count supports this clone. The CDR3 loop reads CASSQSRKNTGELFF. CDR3 bases: TGTGCCAGCAGCCAGAGCAGGAAGAACACCGGGGAGCTGTTTTTT. This rearrangement joins TRBV5-4 to TRBJ2-2; D is uncertain. Trimming removed 4 bases from V and 1 base from J, with 11 bases in between. Germline V gene sequence: CDR1 SGHNT, CDR2 YYREEE (reference sequence). The CDR3 spans 15 residues.